The rows below give T cell receptor beta chains drawn from one sample of a study of identifying expanded T cells in peripheral blood. The method was immunoSEQ multiplex PCR; TCRdb's version includes in-frame clones alone and lacks a portion of them. The table has 50,000 to 70,000 clones, approximately 87% seen once. What was sequenced was blood. The receptors originated from a person between 18 and 69 years old in good health. The CDR3 runs from the conserved cysteine through the conserved F or W. Fields, in order: clone size, V gene, D gene, J gene, CDR3 DNA, CDR3 protein. The D gene is left open where the match is weak. Clone size appears in some rows only: once, few, many, or a class for an expanded clone.

>-|TRBV9|-|TRBJ2-1
TGTGCCAGCAGCGTAGCTATCGAGCTCTCAAATGAGCAGTTCTTC
CASSVAIELSNEQFF
>-|TRBV19|TRBD2|TRBJ2-2
TGTGCCAGTAGTATTCTAAGCGGGGCGAACACCGGGGAGCTGTTTTTT
CASSILSGANTGELFF
>once|TRBV2|TRBD1|TRBJ2-2
TGTGCCAGCAGTGAAACAGGGGGGAACACCGGGGAGCTGTTTTTT
CASSETGGNTGELFF
>-|TRBV14|-|TRBJ2-7
TGTGCCAGCAGCCAAAGGAGGCAGGCGACCTACGAGCAGTACTTC
CASSQRRQATYEQYF
>-|TRBV7-3|-|TRBJ1-4
TGTGCCAGCAGCTTAAACGGGAGGGGACTTAATGAAAAACTGTTTTTT
CASSLNGRGLNEKLFF
>-|TRBV28|-|TRBJ2-5
TGTGCCAGCAGTCCACAGGTTATGGGGACCCAGTACTTC
CASSPQVMGTQYF
>-|TRBV9|-|TRBJ2-7
TGTGCCAGCAGCGTAGGTGGGGGTGAGCAGTACTTC
CASSVGGGEQYF
>-|TRBV10-2|-|TRBJ2-7
TGCGCCAGCAGTGAGTTAGGGAACGAGCAGTACTTC
CASSELGNEQYF
>-|TRBV5-4|TRBD2|TRBJ2-2
TGTGCCAGCAGCCCGGGGCCGGGAGGGACCGGGGAGCTGTTTTTT
CASSPGPGGTGELFF
>-|TRBV30|-|TRBJ1-1
TGTGCCTGGAGTGGGGGCCGGGGCACTGAAGCTTTCTTT
CAWSGGRGTEAFF
>once|TRBV7-9|TRBD1|TRBJ1-5
TGTGCCAGCAGCCTGACAGGGGAAAGCAATCAGCCCCAGCATTTT
CASSLTGESNQPQHF
>-|TRBV7-2|-|TRBJ2-7
TGTGCCAGCAGCTTCACCAGGGAAGGCGAGCAGTACTTC
CASSFTREGEQYF
>-|TRBV30|-|TRBJ2-4
TGTGCCTGGAGTGTCCAGGGTGTCCTTGGAGCCAAAAACATTCAGTACTTC
CAWSVQGVLGAKNIQYF
>-|TRBV7-9|-|TRBJ1-4
TGTGCCAGCAGCTTGAATCGACCAACTAATGAAAAACTGTTTTTT
CASSLNRPTNEKLFF
>-|TRBV9|TRBD2|TRBJ2-1
TGTGCCAGCAGCGTAGCGCCTAGCGGGGGTTCTGGTGAGCAGTTCTTC
CASSVAPSGGSGEQFF
>-|TRBV19|TRBD1|TRBJ2-7
TGTGCCAGTAGCAGGACCGGGACAGTGGGCTACGAGCAGTACTTC
CASSRTGTVGYEQYF
>-|TRBV6-6|TRBD1|TRBJ2-5
TGTGCCAGCAGTCCCGGGACAGGGGGGGAGACCCAGTACTTC
CASSPGTGGETQYF
>-|TRBV28|-|TRBJ2-2
TGTGCCACAACCCCCCCGGGACAAAATTTTGGTCAGGCCGGGGAGCTGTTTTTT
CATTPPGQNFGQAGELFF
>-|TRBV27|TRBD1|TRBJ2-1
TGTGCCAGATTGAGCCGGGACAGGGGGATCAATGAGCAGTTCTTC
CARLSRDRGINEQFF
>-|TRBV12-2|-|TRBJ1-3
TGTGCAAGTCGCTTCCTCGACAGGGAACGTGGAAACACCATATATTTT
CASRFLDRERGNTIYF
>once|TRBV5-1|-|TRBJ2-1
TGCGCCAGCAAACCAAGAACCTACAATGAGCAGTTCTTC
CASKPRTYNEQFF
>-|TRBV10-2|-|TRBJ2-1
TGCGCCAGCTACAGAAGCTCCTACAATGAGCAGTTCTTC
CASYRSSYNEQFF
>-|TRBV10-1|TRBD1|TRBJ2-1
TGCGCCAGCAGTGAGTCCGGGACAGGGGTTGATGAGCAGTTCTTC
CASSESGTGVDEQFF
>-|TRBV9|-|TRBJ2-1
TGTGCCAGCAGCGTAAAAGTGGGGGGCTTTGGCAATGAGCAGTTCTTC
CASSVKVGGFGNEQFF
>-|TRBV6-6|-|TRBJ2-1
TGTGCCAGCTCTACGGTGCGGAGGGACAATGAGCAGTTCTTC
CASSTVRRDNEQFF
>once|TRBV6-4|TRBD1|TRBJ1-2
TGTGCCAGCAGCAGGGGGGCTAACTATGGCTACACCTTC
CASSRGANYGYTF
>few|TRBV5-1|-|TRBJ1-1
TGCGCCAGCAGCACCCTGAGCGGGGGTGGGACTGAAGCTTTCTTT
CASSTLSGGGTEAFF
>-|TRBV2|-|TRBJ2-2
TGTGCCAGCAGTGAATCGCGGACCGGGGAGCTATTTTTT
CASSESRTGELFF
>many|TRBV7-9|TRBD2|TRBJ2-1
TGTGCCAGCAGCTTAGGAGGCGGGAGTGATGAGCAGTTCTTC
CASSLGGGSDEQFF
>-|TRBV6-6|-|TRBJ1-2
TGTGCCAGCAGTTATCGCGATGGCTACACCTTC
CASSYRDGYTF
>-|TRBV11-1|-|TRBJ2-3
TGTGCCAGCAGCCCGAGGACAGGGAGGGACGACGTGCAGTATTTT
CASSPRTGRDDVQYF
>-|TRBV6-1|-|TRBJ2-7
TGTGCCAGCAGTAACTCCTACGAGCAGTACTTC
CASSNSYEQYF
>-|TRBV5-6|-|TRBJ2-2
TGTGCCAGCAGCTTCGGCGGATACTCCACCGGGGAGCTGTTTTTT
CASSFGGYSTGELFF
>-|TRBV5-4|-|TRBJ2-2
TGTGCCAGCAGCTCACACCCGGCCGGGGAGCTGTTTTTT
CASSSHPAGELFF
>-|TRBV28|-|TRBJ2-7
TGTGCCAGCAGTTCTGGAGTCCTACCCTACGAGCAGTACTTC
CASSSGVLPYEQYF
>-|TRBV9|-|TRBJ2-5
TGTGCCAGCAGCGTAGTCGCCGGGGGGCCTCGAGAGACCCAGTACTTC
CASSVVAGGPRETQYF
>-|TRBV5-1|TRBD2|TRBJ2-7
TGCGCCAGCAGCTCGACTAGCGGGGCCTACGAGCAGTACTTC
CASSSTSGAYEQYF
>-|TRBV28|-|TRBJ2-5
TGTGCCAGCAGTCCAAACAAGGACTTCCAAGAGACCCAGTACTTC
CASSPNKDFQETQYF
>-|TRBV9|-|TRBJ1-1
TGTGCCAGCAGCGTAGGAATGAACACTGAAGCTTTCTTT
CASSVGMNTEAFF
>-|TRBV5-1|TRBD1|TRBJ2-7
TGCGCCAGCGGACAGGGGGCCTCCTACGAGCAGTACTTC
CASGQGASYEQYF
>-|TRBV29-1|-|TRBJ2-7
TGCAGCGTTGAAGCGGAGACCTACGAGCAGTACTTC
CSVEAETYEQYF
>-|TRBV9|-|TRBJ2-3
TGTGCCAGCAGCGTCGGTCCGTCGACAGATACGCAGTATTTT
CASSVGPSTDTQYF
>few|TRBV6-4|TRBD2|TRBJ2-1
TGTGCCAGCAGTGACAAGGCGGGGGGCCCACATGAGCAGTTCTTC
CASSDKAGGPHEQFF